This entry describes one T cell receptor (beta chain). Its cognate antigen is unknown. The entry originates in a study of cytomegalovirus exposure and HLA in healthy donors. Vbeta (60) and Jbeta (13) primers were used in the PCR. Profiled with immunoSEQ multiplex PCR; TCRdb holds only in-frame clones, not every one. The data show about 160,000 clones, 75% to 80% seen once. Study conclusions and caveats: A previous analysis found most TCR beta V segments productive roughly 90% or roughly 30% of the time. Reportedly, diagnosis of cytomegalovirus status by the classifier showed high specificity and sensitivity. It was approximately 150 TCR beta chains that were listed as cytomegalovirus-associated.

The CDR3 loop spans 12 amino acids. V shed 3 bases and J shed 7 bases, with 9 bases lying between them. Germline V gene sequence: CDR1 LNHNV, CDR2 YYDKDF (reference sequence). V usage is TRBV15 and J usage is TRBJ2-5, with D possibly matching TRBD1 (5 bases). Input material: PBMCs. This receptor was identified in a woman aged 45-59 years in good health and CMV-seropositive. CDR3 sequence reads: CATSSLTGTQYF. The CDR3 DNA sequence: TGTGCCACCAGCAGCCTAACAGGGACCCAGTACTTC.